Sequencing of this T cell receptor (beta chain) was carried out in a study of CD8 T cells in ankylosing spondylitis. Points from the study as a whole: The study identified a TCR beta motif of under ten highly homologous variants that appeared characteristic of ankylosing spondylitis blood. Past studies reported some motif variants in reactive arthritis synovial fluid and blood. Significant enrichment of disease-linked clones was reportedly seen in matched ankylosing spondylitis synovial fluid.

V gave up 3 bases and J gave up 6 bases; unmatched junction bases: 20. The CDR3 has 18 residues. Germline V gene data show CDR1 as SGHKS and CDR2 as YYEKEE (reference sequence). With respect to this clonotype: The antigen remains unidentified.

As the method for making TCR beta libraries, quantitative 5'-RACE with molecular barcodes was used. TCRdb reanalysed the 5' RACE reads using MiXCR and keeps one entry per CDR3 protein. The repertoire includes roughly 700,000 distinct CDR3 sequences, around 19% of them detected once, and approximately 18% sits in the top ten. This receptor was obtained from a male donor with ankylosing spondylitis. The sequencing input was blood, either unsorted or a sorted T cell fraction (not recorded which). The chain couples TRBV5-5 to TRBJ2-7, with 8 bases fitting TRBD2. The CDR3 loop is CASSSLSRTFSGGGEQYF. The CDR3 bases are TGTGCCAGCAGCTCCCTATCCCGCACTTTTTCCGGGGGGGGCGAGCAGTACTTC.